This entry lists 18 T cell receptor beta chains sequenced from one sample in a study of shared clonotypes between healthy human individuals (dated by TCRdb to about 2020). Library preparation employed the immunoSEQ multiplex PCR assay. TCRdb stores this immuneACCESS table with in-frame sequences only. Part of the clones is absent; in the studies checked, under half of the shortfall reflects unresolved V genes, and no reason is known for the rest. This sample gives approximately 2,300,000 clones in total; 92% of them show up just once. The top ten hold around 0.35% of the sample. Specimen: naive CD4+ T cells from PBMCs. Per the publication, the cell subset or site label means: CD45RA+ positively selected. The receptors originated from a man younger than 35 in good health. Some clones in this sample may be carry-over from other donors' samples.

The genes are TRBV28 and TRBJ1-1; D is unresolved. The CDR3 sequence is 11 residues long. V was trimmed by 2 bases and J by 11 bases, leaving 9 bases between them. From germline, CDR1 is MDHEN and CDR2 SYDVKM. This CDR3 is CASSLRGLAFF. The CDR3, as DNA: TGTGCCAGCAGTTTACGGGGTTTGGCTTTCTTT.

The CDR3 bases are TGTGCCAGCAGCGCCAGAGCGGGCCTGAACACTGAAGCTTTCTTT. Translating gives CASSARAGLNTEAFF. The V call is TRBV27, the J call TRBJ1-1; D call uncertain. This CDR3 has 15 residues. Trimming removed 6 bases from V and 0 bases from J, with 14 bases in between. CDR1 is MNHEY, CDR2 SMNVEV, per germline (reference sequence).

The J gene is TRBJ2-2, the V gene TRBV11-2; D is possibly TRBD2 (5 bases). V was cut by 4 bases and J by 5 bases, with 8 bases left in between. CDR1 and CDR2 (germline): SGHAT, FQNNGV. The CDR3 covers 13 residues. The CDR3 sequence is CASSSTMTGELFF. CDR3 nucleotide sequence: TGTGCCAGCAGCTCGACTATGACCGGGGAGCTGTTTTTT.

The V call is TRBV5-4, the J call TRBJ2-1; 7 bases map to TRBD1. The CDR3 covers 17 residues. The V segment lost 4 bases and the J segment 1 base; nucleotides outside the gene matches: 11. Germline V gene sequence: CDR1 SGHNT, CDR2 YYREEE (reference sequence). The CDR3 reads CASSTGLEGASYNEQFF. The DNA of the CDR3 is TGTGCCAGCAGCACCGGACTCGAGGGGGCTTCCTACAATGAGCAGTTCTTC. Looking up the rest from reference TRBV5-4 and TRBJ2-1 gives the full variable domain: ETGVTQSPTHLIKTRGQQVTLRCSSQSGHNTVSWYQQALGQGPQFIFQYYREEENGRGNFPPRFSGLQFPNYSSELNVNALELDDSALYLCASSTGLEGASYNEQFFGPGTRLTVL.

The genes are TRBV9 and TRBJ2-1; 8 bases are a match to TRBD2. The junction had 7 bases not matched to a gene; V was cut back by 0 bases and J by 8 bases. The CDR3 is made up of 15 amino acids. Germline-derived CDR1 and CDR2 are SGDLS and YYNGEE. The CDR3 loop reads CASSVDREGMDEQFF. CDR3 coding DNA: TGTGCCAGCAGCGTAGACCGGGAGGGAATGGATGAGCAGTTCTTC. Together with reference TRBV9 and TRBJ2-1, the CDR3 gives the full variable domain: DSGVTQTPKHLITATGQRVTLRCSPRSGDLSVYWYQQSLDQGLQFLIQYYNGEERAKGNILERFSAQQFPDLHSELNLSSLELGDSALYFCASSVDREGMDEQFFGPGTRLTVL.

This rearrangement joins TRBV7-2 to TRBJ2-2, with TRBD2 as a possible D gene (6 bases). V lost 7 bases to trimming and J lost 4 bases, with 13 bases between them. Germline CDR1 and CDR2: SGHTA and FQGNSA. The CDR3 sequence is 14 residues long. CDR3 nucleotides: TGTGCCAGCACCCCGGGACTGAGCACCGGGGAGCTGTTTTTT. This translates into CASTPGLSTGELFF.

V is TRBV5-1 and J is TRBJ2-1; D perhaps matches TRBD2 (6 bases). This CDR3 is 15 amino acids long. The germline V gene has CDR1 SGHRS and CDR2 YFSETQ. V dropped 2 bases and J dropped 3 bases, with 12 bases sitting between them. This CDR3 reads CASSFLRGDYNEQFF. The CDR3 nucleotides read TGCGCCAGCAGCTTTTTGCGGGGCGACTACAATGAGCAGTTCTTC.

Of note for this clone: In the same sample, other DNA sequences code for this CDR3. This rearrangement joins TRBV5-1 to TRBJ2-5, with 9 bases that match TRBD1. The V gene end was trimmed by 3 bases and the J gene end by 5 bases; junction bases not matched to a gene: 5. This CDR3 region has 14 residues. CDR1 SGHRS and CDR2 YFSETQ come from the germline V gene. In DNA, the CDR3 is TGCGCCAGCAGCTCCGGGACAGGGATGGAGACCCAGTACTTC. It encodes CASSSGTGMETQYF.

V and J are TRBV11-2 and TRBJ2-2; D possibly corresponds to TRBD2 (6 bases). The germline V gene encodes CDR1 SGHAT and CDR2 FQNNGV. Trimming shortened V by 6 bases and J by 2 bases, and 22 bases separated the two germline ends. The CDR3 is 18 amino acids. CDR3 loop: CASRNRLGWRDNTGELFF. As DNA, the CDR3 is TGTGCCAGCAGGAACAGATTGGGATGGCGGGATAACACCGGGGAGCTGTTTTTT.

The CDR3 DNA reads as TGTGCCAGCAGTGATTTTGGGGGAAACACCATATATTTT. Translation: CASSDFGGNTIYF. The chain has TRBV2 and TRBJ1-3; no definite D call. Germline V gene lookup returns CDR1 SNHLY and CDR2 FYNNEI. The CDR3 consists of 13 residues. V was pared by 3 bases and J by 4 bases, with 7 bases between.

The chain has TRBV2 and TRBJ2-1; 9 nucleotides match TRBD2. The V gene end was trimmed by 4 bases and the J gene end by 2 bases; junction bases not matched to a gene: 3. Germline V gene lookup returns CDR1 SNHLY and CDR2 FYNNEI. The CDR3 spans 15 residues. For the CDR3, the DNA is TGTGCCAGCAGTGGACTAGCGGCTACCTACAATGAGCAGTTCTTC. Its translation is CASSGLAATYNEQFF.

The rearrangement uses TRBV19 and TRBJ1-1, with D hard to call. Trimming left V 6 bases short and J 5 bases short, with 13 bases between. Germline V CDR1 and CDR2: LNHDA, SQIVND (reference sequence). CDR3 size: 13 residues. Here the CDR3 reads CASSSGRGTEAFF. The CDR3 nucleotides are TGTGCCAGTAGCAGTGGGCGAGGGACTGAAGCTTTCTTT.

This clone was detected only once. V and J are TRBV6-5 and TRBJ1-1; TRBD1 is a possible D gene (6 bases). The ends were cut back, 7 bases at V and 0 bases at J, with 12 bases in the middle. This CDR3 has 14 amino acids. CDR1 and CDR2 from the germline V gene are MNHEY and SVGAGI. As DNA, the CDR3 is TGTGCCAGCAAGGCTGGGGGGCTGAACACTGAAGCTTTCTTT. Protein product: CASKAGGLNTEAFF.

The chain employs TRBV11-3 and TRBJ2-5; TRBD1 aligns across 9 bases. The CDR3 runs 16 residues. CDR1 and CDR2 (germline): SGHNT, YENEEA. The J segment lost 5 bases and the V segment lost 1 base, leaving 8 bases of the junction unmatched. The CDR3 sequence: CASSLAGDRERETQYF. For the CDR3, the DNA is TGTGCCAGCAGCTTAGCTGGGGACAGGGAGCGGGAGACCCAGTACTTC. The whole variable domain, remainder taken from reference TRBV11-3 and TRBJ2-5, is EAGVVQSPRYKIIEKKQPVAFWCNPISGHNTLYWYLQNLGQGPELLIRYENEEAVDDSQLPKDRFSAERLKGVDSTLKIQPAELGDSAVYLCASSLAGDRERETQYFGPGTRLLVL.

The J gene is TRBJ2-5, the V gene TRBV9; no reliable D call. Trimming removed 0 bases from V and 2 bases from J, with 8 bases in between. The CDR3 spans 14 residues. The V gene's germline CDR1 is SGDLS and CDR2 YYNGEE. The CDR3 DNA is TGTGCCAGCAGCGTAGGGCAAGCACAAGAGACCCAGTACTTC. Protein sequence: CASSVGQAQETQYF.

The gene calls are TRBV7-9 and TRBJ2-1; 7 nucleotides agree with TRBD2. Looked up from germline, CDR1 is SEHNR and CDR2 is FQNEAQ (reference sequence). Trimming took 5 bases from V and 4 from J; bases not matched to a gene: 8. The CDR3 covers 15 residues. The CDR3 sequence: CASSPSASGYNEQFF. DNA of the CDR3: TGTGCCAGCAGCCCATCGGCTAGCGGATACAATGAGCAGTTCTTC.

The J gene is TRBJ1-1, the V gene TRBV5-1, with TRBD1 matching over 7 bases. Germline loops: CDR1 SGHRS, CDR2 YFSETQ. The CDR3 runs 16 residues. With 4 bases clipped from V and 0 bases from J, the junction kept 9 bases outside the gene matches. CDR3 amino acids: CASSRTADRLNTEAFF. The CDR3 coding sequence is TGCGCCAGCAGCCGAACAGCGGACAGGTTGAACACTGAAGCTTTCTTT.

The V gene is TRBV28, the J gene TRBJ2-5, with 8 bases that match TRBD2. CDR3 length: 14 residues. Trimming removed 6 bases from V and 1 base from J; junction bases left unmatched: 4. The V gene's germline CDR1 is MDHEN and CDR2 SYDVKM. The CDR3 loop reads CASRAGLAQETQYF. The CDR3 bases are TGTGCCAGCAGAGCCGGACTAGCCCAAGAGACCCAGTACTTC.